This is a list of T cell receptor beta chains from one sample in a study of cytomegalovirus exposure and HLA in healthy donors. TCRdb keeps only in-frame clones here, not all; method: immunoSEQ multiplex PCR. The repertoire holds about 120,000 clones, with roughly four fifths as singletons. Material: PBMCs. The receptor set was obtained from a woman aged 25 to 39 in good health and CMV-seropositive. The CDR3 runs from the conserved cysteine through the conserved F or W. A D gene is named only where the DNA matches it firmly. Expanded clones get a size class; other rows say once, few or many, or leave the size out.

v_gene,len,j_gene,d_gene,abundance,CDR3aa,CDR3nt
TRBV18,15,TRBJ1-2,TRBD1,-,CASSPRQGDHYGYTF,TGTGCCAGCTCACCACGACAGGGAGATCACTATGGCTACACCTTC
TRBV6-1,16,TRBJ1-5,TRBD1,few,CASSEVTGAPNQPQHF,TGTGCCAGCAGTGAAGTCACAGGGGCCCCCAATCAGCCCCAGCATTTT
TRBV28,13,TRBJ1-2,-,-,CASRSQGWYGYTF,TGTGCCAGCAGATCACAGGGATGGTATGGCTACACCTTC
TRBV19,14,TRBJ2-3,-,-,CASSISFQSDTQYF,TGTGCCAGTAGTATATCATTCCAGTCCGATACGCAGTATTTT
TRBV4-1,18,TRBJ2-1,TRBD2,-,CASSQDPPTSGVADEQFF,TGCGCCAGCAGCCAAGATCCACCTACTAGCGGGGTTGCCGATGAGCAGTTCTTC
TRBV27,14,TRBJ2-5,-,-,CASSFKGAGETQYF,TGTGCCAGCAGTTTCAAGGGGGCGGGGGAGACCCAGTACTTC
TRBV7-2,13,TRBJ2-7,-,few,CASGLNGIYEQYF,TGTGCCAGCGGCCTGAACGGGATCTACGAGCAGTACTTC
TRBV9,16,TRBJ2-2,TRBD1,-,CASSHPGTGGGGELFF,TGTGCCAGCAGCCACCCCGGGACAGGGGGCGGCGGGGAGCTGTTTTTT
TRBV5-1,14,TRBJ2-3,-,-,CASSLAGGTDTQYF,TGCGCCAGCAGCTTGGCCGGGGGCACAGATACGCAGTATTTT
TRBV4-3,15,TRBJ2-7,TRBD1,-,CASSPDRGSTYEQYF,TGCGCCAGCTCACCCGACAGGGGATCTACCTACGAGCAGTACTTC
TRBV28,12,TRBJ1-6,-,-,CASNLYNSPLHF,TGTGCCAGCAACCTATATAATTCACCCCTCCACTTT
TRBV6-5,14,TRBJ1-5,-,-,CASSVGGVNQPQHF,TGTGCCAGCAGTGTAGGGGGAGTCAATCAGCCCCAGCATTTT
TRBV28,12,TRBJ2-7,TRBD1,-,CASSSQGLEQYF,TGTGCCAGCAGTTCACAGGGGTTAGAGCAGTACTTC
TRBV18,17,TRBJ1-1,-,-,CASSPRVTGEVRNEAFF,TGTGCCAGCTCACCACGGGTTACAGGAGAAGTCCGGAACGAAGCTTTCTTT
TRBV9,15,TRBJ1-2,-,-,CASSAQTGSLGGYTF,TGTGCCAGCAGCGCCCAGACAGGCTCCTTGGGGGGCTACACCTTC
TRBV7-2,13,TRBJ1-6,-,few,CASSLRQDSPLHF,TGTGCCAGCAGCTTAAGGCAGGATTCACCCCTCCACTTT
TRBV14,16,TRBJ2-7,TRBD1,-,CASSQDLGTGLYEQYF,TGTGCCAGCAGCCAAGATCTTGGGACAGGGCTCTACGAGCAGTACTTC
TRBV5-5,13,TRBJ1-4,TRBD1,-,CASSPGTEEKLFF,TGTGCCAGCAGCCCTGGGACAGAAGAAAAACTGTTTTTT
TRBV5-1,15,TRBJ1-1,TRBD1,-,CASSLDIDRAAEAFF,TGCGCCAGCAGCTTGGACATCGACAGGGCGGCTGAAGCTTTCTTT
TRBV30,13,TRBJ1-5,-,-,CAWSTRKNQPQHF,TGTGCCTGGAGTACCAGGAAAAATCAGCCCCAGCATTTT
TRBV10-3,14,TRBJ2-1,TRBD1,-,CAIRGQGTYNEQFF,TGTGCCATCAGGGGACAGGGTACCTACAATGAGCAGTTCTTC
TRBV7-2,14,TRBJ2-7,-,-,CASSPLNRDYEQYF,TGTGCCAGCAGCCCCCTGAACCGAGACTACGAGCAGTACTTC
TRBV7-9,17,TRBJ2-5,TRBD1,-,CASSLAWTGPEKETQYF,TGTGCCAGCAGCTTAGCGTGGACAGGGCCGGAGAAAGAGACCCAGTACTTC
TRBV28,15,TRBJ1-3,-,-,CASRWTADSGNTIYF,TGTGCCAGCAGGTGGACAGCAGACTCTGGAAACACCATATATTTT
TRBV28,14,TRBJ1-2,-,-,CASSFAGGGYGYTF,TGTGCCAGCAGTTTCGCGGGGGGTGGCTATGGCTACACCTTC